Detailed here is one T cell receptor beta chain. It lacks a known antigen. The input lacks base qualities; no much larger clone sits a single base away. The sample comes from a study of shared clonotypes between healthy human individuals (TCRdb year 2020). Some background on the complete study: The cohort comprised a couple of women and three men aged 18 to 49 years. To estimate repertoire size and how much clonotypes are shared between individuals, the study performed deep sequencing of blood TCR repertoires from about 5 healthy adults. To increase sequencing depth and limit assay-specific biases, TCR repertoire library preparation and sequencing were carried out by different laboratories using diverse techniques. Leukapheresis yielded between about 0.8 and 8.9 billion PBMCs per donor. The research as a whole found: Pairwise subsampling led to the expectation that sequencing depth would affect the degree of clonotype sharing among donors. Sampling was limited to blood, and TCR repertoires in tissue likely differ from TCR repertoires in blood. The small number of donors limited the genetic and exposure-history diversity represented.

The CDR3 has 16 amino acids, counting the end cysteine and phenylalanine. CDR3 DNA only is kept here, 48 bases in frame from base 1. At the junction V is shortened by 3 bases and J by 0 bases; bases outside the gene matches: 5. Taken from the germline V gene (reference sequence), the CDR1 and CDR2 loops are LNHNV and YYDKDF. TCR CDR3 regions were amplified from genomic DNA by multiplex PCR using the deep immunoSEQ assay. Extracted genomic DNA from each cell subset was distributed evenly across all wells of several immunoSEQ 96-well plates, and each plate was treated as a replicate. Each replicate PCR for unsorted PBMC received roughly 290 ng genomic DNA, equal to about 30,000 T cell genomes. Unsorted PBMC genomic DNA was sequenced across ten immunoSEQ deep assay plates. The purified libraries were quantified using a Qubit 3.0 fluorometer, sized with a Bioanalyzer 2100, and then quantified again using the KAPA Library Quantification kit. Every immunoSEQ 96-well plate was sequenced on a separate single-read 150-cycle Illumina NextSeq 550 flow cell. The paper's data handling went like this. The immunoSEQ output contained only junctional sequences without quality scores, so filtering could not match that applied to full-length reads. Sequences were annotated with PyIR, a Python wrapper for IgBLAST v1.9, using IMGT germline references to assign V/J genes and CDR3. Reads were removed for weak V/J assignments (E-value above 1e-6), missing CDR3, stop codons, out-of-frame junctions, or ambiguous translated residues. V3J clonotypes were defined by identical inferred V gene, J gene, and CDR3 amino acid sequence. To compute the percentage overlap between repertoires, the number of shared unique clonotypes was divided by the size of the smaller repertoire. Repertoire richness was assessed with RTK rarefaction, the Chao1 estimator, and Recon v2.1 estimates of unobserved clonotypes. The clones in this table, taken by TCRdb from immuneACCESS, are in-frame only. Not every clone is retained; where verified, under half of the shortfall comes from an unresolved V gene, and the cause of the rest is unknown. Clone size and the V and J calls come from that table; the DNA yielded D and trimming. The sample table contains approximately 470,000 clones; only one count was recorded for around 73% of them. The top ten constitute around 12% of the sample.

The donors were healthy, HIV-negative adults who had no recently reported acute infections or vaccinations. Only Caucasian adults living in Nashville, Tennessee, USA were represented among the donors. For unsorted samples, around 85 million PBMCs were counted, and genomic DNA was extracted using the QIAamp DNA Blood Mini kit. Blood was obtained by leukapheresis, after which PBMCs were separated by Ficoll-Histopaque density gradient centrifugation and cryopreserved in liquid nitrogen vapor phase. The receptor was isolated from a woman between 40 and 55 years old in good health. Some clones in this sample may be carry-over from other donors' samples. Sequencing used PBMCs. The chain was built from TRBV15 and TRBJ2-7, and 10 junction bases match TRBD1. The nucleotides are TGTGCCACCAGCAGTCGTAGGACAGGGGGCTCCTACGAGCAGTACTTC. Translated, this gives CATSSRRTGGSYEQYF.